The TCR beta chain under discussion was sequenced for a study of beta chain features in type 1 diabetes. Expressed TCRB transcripts got sequenced, as all isolated RNA was reverse transcribed. Profiling relied on immunoSEQ multiplex PCR, and the TCRdb table lists in-frame clones only, not all of them. The table records some 350,000 clones, roughly 14% of them present only once. About this clone: Its specificity is not known.

Whole-study results and caveats: Among patients with Type 1 diabetes, TCRB CDR3s were moderately but significantly shorter in every one of the four CD4+ subsets.

The TCR comes from a woman between 18 and 30 years old with type 1 diabetes. Material: naive CD4+ T cells from blood.

The DNA of the CDR3 is TGTGCCACCAGCACCTGGACTAGCGGGAGCACCGGGGAGCTGTTTTTT. Translating it yields CATSTWTSGSTGELFF. This chain joins TRBV15 and TRBJ2-2; 13 bases line up with TRBD2. V lost 4 bases to trimming and J lost 4 bases; unmatched junction nucleotides: 3. The CDR3 consists of 16 residues. CDR1 and CDR2 from the germline V gene are LNHNV and YYDKDF (reference sequence).